The source of this T cell receptor beta chain is a study of blood T cell repertoires in COVID-19. On the study more broadly: The United States, Italy and Spain supplied acute and convalescent COVID-19 samples. In each case, the material was cDNA or gDNA derived from T cells, B-cell-depleted T cells, or PBMCs.

V lost 5 bases to trimming and J lost 4 bases; unmatched junction nucleotides: 12. The CDR3 is made up of 15 amino acids. Germline CDR1 and CDR2: SGHRS and YFSETQ. Original methodology: Amplified reference gene primers provided the basis for estimating nucleated cell counts. Assay used: immunoSEQ multiplex PCR; TCRdb lists only in-frame clones, some missing. For V, J and clone size, that table is used; D and trimming come from the DNA. The sample lists about 150,000 clones; 80% were seen once. The receptor was isolated from a man aged 55 to 70 with acute or convalescent COVID-19. The chain links TRBV5-1 to TRBJ2-7; the match to TRBD2 covers 7 bases. The sample consisted of peripheral blood. The CDR3, as DNA: TGCGCCAGCAGTCCGGCGGGAGTCGGCCTATACGAGCAGTACTTC. This translates into CASSPAGVGLYEQYF.